Shown below are 14 T cell receptor beta chains from a single sample sequenced in a study of T cell changes during pregnancy in multiple sclerosis. The data were produced by immunoSEQ multiplex PCR, yet TCRdb's version contains in-frame clones alone and is incomplete. This table holds 20,000 to 25,000 clones, approximately 89% found once. The sample in question was CD4+ T cells from peripheral blood mononuclear cells, obtained in the third trimester of pregnancy. Receptors were obtained from a female donor with multiple sclerosis, enrolled in a pregnancy study.

This rearrangement joins TRBV2 to TRBJ2-7; 7 nucleotides align to TRBD1. V shed 0 bases, J shed 3 bases, and the junction held 8 bases outside the gene matches. The V gene's germline CDR1 is SNHLY and CDR2 FYNNEI. The CDR3 sequence is 16 residues long. This CDR3 reads CASSEAPRTGDYEQYF. As DNA, the CDR3 is TGTGCCAGCAGTGAAGCCCCACGTACAGGGGACTACGAGCAGTACTTC.

The chain recombines TRBV19 with TRBJ1-5; D call uncertain. V dropped 5 bases and J dropped 0 bases, with 11 bases sitting between them. In germline, CDR1 is LNHDA, CDR2 SQIVND (reference sequence). This CDR3 contains 15 residues. CDR3 DNA: TGTGCCAGTAGTGTCCCGGGTTTTAGCAATCAGCCCCAGCATTTT. Protein: CASSVPGFSNQPQHF.

This clone turned up a few times. The same CDR3 also results from other DNA sequences found in this sample. The chain has TRBV9 and TRBJ1-2; D is unresolved. CDR1 is SGDLS and CDR2 is YYNGEE in the germline V gene. This CDR3 has 13 residues. V was cut by 0 bases and J by 3 bases, with 6 bases left in between. Here the CDR3 reads CASSVDGYYGYTF. The CDR3 DNA reads TGTGCCAGCAGCGTAGACGGGTACTATGGCTACACCTTC.

The CDR3 sequence: CASSQDLARVRGGYTF. The CDR3 DNA is TGCGCCAGCAGCCAAGATCTCGCCAGGGTACGCGGCGGCTACACCTTC. The chain joins TRBV4-1 to TRBJ1-2; D may be TRBD1 (5 bases). Trimming took 0 bases from V and 8 from J, leaving 19 bases between them. The CDR3 runs to 16 residues. Germline CDR1 and CDR2: MGHRA and YSYEKL.

J is TRBJ2-6 and V is TRBV28, with 8 bases matching TRBD2. J was trimmed by 0 bases and V by 7 bases; bases with no gene match: 5. Germline CDR1 and CDR2: MDHEN and SYDVKM. The length of the CDR3 is 16 residues. In DNA form, the CDR3 reads TGTGCCAGCACCCACGGGGGGGCCTCTGGGGCCAACGTCCTGACTTTC. The encoded protein is CASTHGGASGANVLTF.

This chain uses TRBV10-1 with TRBJ2-3; no clear D gene. CDR1 is WNHNN and CDR2 is SYGVQD in the germline V gene (reference sequence). Trimming pared 0 bases from V and 6 bases from J, leaving 13 bases between. The CDR3 spans 15 residues. Here the CDR3 reads CASSESVEFRDTQYF. CDR3 coding DNA: TGCGCCAGCAGTGAGTCAGTTGAGTTCCGCGATACGCAGTATTTT.

The rearrangement uses TRBV5-8 and TRBJ2-7, with 8 bases aligning to TRBD1. The length of the CDR3 is 18 residues. V lost 1 base, J lost 4 bases, and 16 bases stayed unmatched. Germline assignment: CDR1 SGHTS and CDR2 YDEGEE. The CDR3 here is CASSLLIILRTGPYEQYF. Written as DNA, the CDR3 is TGTGCCAGCAGCTTGTTAATTATCCTAAGGACAGGGCCTTACGAGCAGTACTTC. The full variable domain, rest sourced from reference TRBV5-8 and TRBJ2-7, is EAGVTQSPTHLIKTRGQQATLRCSPISGHTSVYWYQQALGLGLQFLLWYDEGEERNRGNFPPRFSGRQFPNYSSELNVNALELEDSALYLCASSLLIILRTGPYEQYFGPGTRLTVT.

This rearrangement joins TRBV4-3 to TRBJ1-1, with D unresolved. V lost 1 base and J 5 bases, leaving 17 bases between the germline ends. In germline, CDR1 is LGHNA, CDR2 YSLEER. The length of the CDR3 is 16 residues. Written as DNA, the CDR3 is TGCGCCAGCAGCCAAGCCTGGCTGAGGGCCGGGACTGAAGCTTTCTTT. Translation gives CASSQAWLRAGTEAFF.

The rearrangement joins TRBV29-1 to TRBJ1-2; TRBD1 might be the D (6 bases). With 6 bases removed from V and 7 bases from J, the gap between germline ends came to 18 bases. The CDR3 has 13 residues. CDR1 and CDR2 (germline): SQVTM, ANQGSEA. The CDR3 nucleotides are TGCAGCGTCGGCTACAGGGCGTCGGCTGGCTACACCTTC. Translation gives CSVGYRASAGYTF. The complete variable domain, with remaining parts taken from reference TRBV29-1 and TRBJ1-2, reads SAVISQKPSRDICQRGTSLTIQCQVDSQVTMMFWYRQQPGQSLTLIATANQGSEATYESGFVIDKFPISRPNLTFSTLTVSNMSPEDSSIYLCSVGYRASAGYTFGSGTRLTVV.

The chain is built from TRBV20-1 and TRBJ1-2; no clear D. Germline CDR1 is DFQATT and CDR2 is SNEGSKA (reference sequence). Trimming removed 3 bases at V and 5 bases at J, with 7 bases between. The CDR3 extends over 11 amino acids. Here the CDR3 reads CSARRAYGYTF. The CDR3 coding sequence is TGCAGTGCTAGGAGAGCGTATGGCTACACCTTC.

The gene calls are TRBV6-6 and TRBJ2-7; D perhaps matches TRBD2 (7 bases). This CDR3 has 13 residues. CDR1 and CDR2 (germline): MNHNY, SVGAGI (reference sequence). Trimming removed 5 bases at V and 4 bases at J, with 12 bases between. The CDR3 region is CASSRGAVYEQYF. CDR3 bases: TGTGCCAGCAGTCGGGGGGCCGTATACGAGCAGTACTTC.

The chain employs TRBV23-1 and TRBJ2-1; possible D gene TRBD2, 5 bases. TRBV23-1 is known as an ORF, though its function is uncertain. CDR3 length: 16 amino acids. V was cut by 2 bases and J by 6 bases, with 17 bases left in between. CDR3 DNA: TGCGCCAGCAGTCAACCCTGGGGAACGGGGTTCAATGAGCAGTTCTTC. The encoded protein is CASSQPWGTGFNEQFF.

The chain employs TRBV10-1 and TRBJ2-1, with a weak D call TRBD2 (6 bases). The CDR3 totals 15 residues. The germline gives CDR1 WNHNN, CDR2 SYGVQD (reference sequence). V was pared by 3 bases and J by 0 bases, with 9 bases between. CDR3 coding DNA: TGCGCCAGCAGTGATCGGGGGAGCTCCTACAATGAGCAGTTCTTC. Translated, it gives CASSDRGSSYNEQFF.

The CDR3 loop is CASSVSRGYEQYF. The CDR3 bases are TGTGCCAGCAGCGTAAGCCGGGGGTACGAGCAGTACTTC. This rearrangement joins TRBV7-6 to TRBJ2-7, with a weak D call TRBD2 (6 bases). The CDR3 runs to 13 residues. Trimming took off 5 bases at V and 4 bases at J, with 12 bases between the two ends. Germline-derived CDR1 and CDR2 are SGHVS and FNYEAQ.